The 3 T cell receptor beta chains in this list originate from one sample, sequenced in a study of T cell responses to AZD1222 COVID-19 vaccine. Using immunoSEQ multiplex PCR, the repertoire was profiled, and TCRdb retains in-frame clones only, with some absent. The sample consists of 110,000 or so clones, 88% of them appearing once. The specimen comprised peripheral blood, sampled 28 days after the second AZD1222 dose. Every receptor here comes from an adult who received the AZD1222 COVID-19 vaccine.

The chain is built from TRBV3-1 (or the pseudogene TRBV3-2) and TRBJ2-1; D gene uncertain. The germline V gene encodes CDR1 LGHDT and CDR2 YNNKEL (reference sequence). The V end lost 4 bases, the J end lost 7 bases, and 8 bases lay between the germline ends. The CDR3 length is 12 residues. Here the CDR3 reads CASSPSGNEQFF. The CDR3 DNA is TGTGCCAGCAGCCCTTCCGGAAATGAGCAGTTCTTC.

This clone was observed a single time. The CDR3 region has the DNA TGTGCCAGCAGCTCCCTTCCGGTTCTATATAATTCACCCCTCCACTTT. Translation gives CASSSLPVLYNSPLHF. The J gene is TRBJ1-6, the V gene TRBV7-6; D uncertain. V was pared by 4 bases and J by 4 bases, with 14 bases between. The CDR3 is made up of 16 amino acids. Germline CDR1 is SGHVS and CDR2 is FNYEAQ.

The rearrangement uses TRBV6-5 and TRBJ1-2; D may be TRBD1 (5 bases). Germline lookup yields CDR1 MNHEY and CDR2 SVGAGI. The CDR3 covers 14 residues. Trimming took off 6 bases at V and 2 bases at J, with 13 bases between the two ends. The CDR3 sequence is CASSRLGRNYGYTF. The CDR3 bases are TGTGCCAGCAGCCGCCTGGGACGGAACTATGGCTACACCTTC.